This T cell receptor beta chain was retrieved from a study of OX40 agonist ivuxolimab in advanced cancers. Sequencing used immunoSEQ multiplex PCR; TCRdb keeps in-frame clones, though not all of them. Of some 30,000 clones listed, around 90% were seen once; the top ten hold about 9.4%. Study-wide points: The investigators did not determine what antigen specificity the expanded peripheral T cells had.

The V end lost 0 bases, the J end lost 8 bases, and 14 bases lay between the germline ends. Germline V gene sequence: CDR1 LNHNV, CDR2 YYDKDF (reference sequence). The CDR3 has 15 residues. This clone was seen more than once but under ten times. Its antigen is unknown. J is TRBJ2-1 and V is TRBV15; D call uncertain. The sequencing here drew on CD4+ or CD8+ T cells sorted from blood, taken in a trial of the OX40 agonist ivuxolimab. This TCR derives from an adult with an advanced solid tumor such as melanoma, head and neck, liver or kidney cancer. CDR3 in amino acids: CATSRDSGTTDEQFF. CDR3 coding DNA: TGTGCCACCAGCAGAGATTCTGGAACGACGGATGAGCAGTTCTTC.